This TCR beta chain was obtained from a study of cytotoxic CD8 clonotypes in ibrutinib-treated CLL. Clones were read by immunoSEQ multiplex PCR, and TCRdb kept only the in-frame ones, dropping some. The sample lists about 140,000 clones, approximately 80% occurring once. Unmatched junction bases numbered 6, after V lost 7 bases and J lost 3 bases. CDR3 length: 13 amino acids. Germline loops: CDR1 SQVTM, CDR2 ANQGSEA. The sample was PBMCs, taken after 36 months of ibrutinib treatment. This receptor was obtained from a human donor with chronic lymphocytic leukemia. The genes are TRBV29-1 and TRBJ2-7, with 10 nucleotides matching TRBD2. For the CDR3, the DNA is TGCAGCGACACCGGGACTAGCGACTACGAGCAGTACTTC. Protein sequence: CSDTGTSDYEQYF.